One TCR beta chain is described in this entry. This CDR3 comprises 14 residues. CDR1 and CDR2 from the germline V gene are SGDLS and YYNGEE. Unmatched junction bases numbered 7, after V lost 4 bases and J lost 3 bases. There were only Caucasian adults among the donors, and all lived in Nashville, Tennessee. Memory CD4+ cells were the fraction left after CD45RA+ naive selection. The data were obtained in a study of shared clonotypes between healthy human individuals. For the study at large: Those who served as donors were a couple of women and a few men between the ages of 18 and 49. The plates for each donor numbered three CD4 naive, three CD4 memory, two CD8 naive and one CD8 memory.

Profiled with immunoSEQ multiplex PCR; TCRdb holds only in-frame clones, not every one. The top ten clones hold more than 0.9% of a sample with over a million clones, 95% to 97% of them seen once. This TCR came from a man aged 25-40 years in good health. Sequenced input: naive CD4+ T cells sorted from blood. Subset specified: CD45RA+ positively selected. The rearrangement links TRBV9 to TRBJ2-7, with 7 bases lining up with TRBD1. CDR3 region: CASSPQTGNYEQYF. CDR3 bases: TGTGCCAGCAGCCCTCAGACAGGGAACTACGAGCAGTACTTC.